A selection of T cell receptor beta chains follows, all from one sample in a study of cytomegalovirus exposure and HLA in healthy donors. Repertoires were generated with immunoSEQ multiplex PCR, while TCRdb's copy carries only in-frame clones and drops some. The sample records under 140,000 clones, about 90% being singletons. Sequences were obtained from PBMCs. These receptors came from a middle-aged man in good health and CMV-seronegative. Each CDR3 is given without its conserved first and last residue. The order of the fields is CDR3 protein, V gene, J gene.

CDR3 protein: ASSRGSTNEKLF
V gene: TRBV5-1
J gene: TRBJ1-4

CDR3 protein: ASTKVAGGSLAKNIQY
V gene: TRBV28
J gene: TRBJ2-4

CDR3 protein: SSSPQGNQPQH
V gene: TRBV7-9
J gene: TRBJ1-5

CDR3 protein: AWSVKGALNTIY
V gene: TRBV30
J gene: TRBJ1-3

CDR3 protein: ASSLLAGGPTDTQY
V gene: TRBV2
J gene: TRBJ2-3

CDR3 protein: ACDRGLNGYT
V gene: TRBV28
J gene: TRBJ1-2

CDR3 protein: ASSGTRREEPQH
V gene: TRBV2
J gene: TRBJ1-5

CDR3 protein: ASTQGGTVYGYT
V gene: TRBV13
J gene: TRBJ1-2

CDR3 protein: ASSARDRGYGYT
V gene: TRBV11-1
J gene: TRBJ1-2

CDR3 protein: ASSPTGGGEKLF
V gene: TRBV28
J gene: TRBJ1-4

CDR3 protein: ASSPRRGTSGVGEDTQY
V gene: TRBV9
J gene: TRBJ2-3

CDR3 protein: ASSPRLEVGTEAF
V gene: TRBV18
J gene: TRBJ1-1

CDR3 protein: ASRNQGQNTEAF
V gene: TRBV6-5
J gene: TRBJ1-1

CDR3 protein: ASNYGGAWNEQF
V gene: TRBV2
J gene: TRBJ2-1

CDR3 protein: ASSDGQGFPDTQY
V gene: TRBV9
J gene: TRBJ2-3

CDR3 protein: AISEVLAGGDTQY
V gene: TRBV10-3
J gene: TRBJ2-3

CDR3 protein: ASRPSGNSPLH
V gene: TRBV6-5
J gene: TRBJ1-6

CDR3 protein: ASSFSGTAYGYT
V gene: TRBV7-2
J gene: TRBJ1-2

CDR3 protein: ASSQGGGSYEQY
V gene: TRBV4-2
J gene: TRBJ2-7

CDR3 protein: ASTVTGPANTGELF
V gene: TRBV25-1
J gene: TRBJ2-2

CDR3 protein: ASSQVGTGLPYEQY
V gene: TRBV4-2
J gene: TRBJ2-7

CDR3 protein: ASSQDKLAGGQEQF
V gene: TRBV4-2
J gene: TRBJ2-1

CDR3 protein: ASSIGRGQGVYGYT
V gene: TRBV19
J gene: TRBJ1-2

CDR3 protein: ASSPPEWGGAGNEQF
V gene: TRBV4-2
J gene: TRBJ2-1

CDR3 protein: AISLAKNIQY
V gene: TRBV28
J gene: TRBJ2-4

CDR3 protein: ASSYSGLVTDTQY
V gene: TRBV6-6
J gene: TRBJ2-3

CDR3 protein: ASSLQTWEVGRDTGELF
V gene: TRBV5-1
J gene: TRBJ2-2

CDR3 protein: ASSLGGTGSYEQY
V gene: TRBV6-1
J gene: TRBJ2-7

CDR3 protein: ATDRGQNSPLH
V gene: TRBV2
J gene: TRBJ1-6

CDR3 protein: ASSEAPGVEENTEAF
V gene: TRBV6-1
J gene: TRBJ1-1

CDR3 protein: ASSKGQPSYGYT
V gene: TRBV5-1
J gene: TRBJ1-2

CDR3 protein: ASSSDRGNEKLF
V gene: TRBV7-9
J gene: TRBJ1-4

CDR3 protein: ASSPGADGYT
V gene: TRBV2
J gene: TRBJ1-2

CDR3 protein: ASSRQTGYT
V gene: TRBV28
J gene: TRBJ1-2

CDR3 protein: ATMGGTSTAQY
V gene: TRBV6-6
J gene: TRBJ2-5

CDR3 protein: ASSLRQVNTGELF
V gene: TRBV5-4
J gene: TRBJ2-2

CDR3 protein: ASKGVRNNSPLH
V gene: TRBV6-1
J gene: TRBJ1-6

CDR3 protein: ASSQTFNEQF
V gene: TRBV4-1
J gene: TRBJ2-1

CDR3 protein: ASRIQGAPGYT
V gene: TRBV28
J gene: TRBJ1-2

CDR3 protein: ASSTGSWEQY
V gene: TRBV6-1
J gene: TRBJ2-7

CDR3 protein: ASSLSGTGGYPLH
V gene: TRBV7-2
J gene: TRBJ1-6

CDR3 protein: ASSLVAYGYT
V gene: TRBV7-9
J gene: TRBJ1-2

CDR3 protein: ASSQGEQGASYT
V gene: TRBV4-1
J gene: TRBJ1-2

CDR3 protein: ASGADLSYNEQF
V gene: TRBV28
J gene: TRBJ2-1

CDR3 protein: ASSLLGVGGYT
V gene: TRBV28
J gene: TRBJ1-2

CDR3 protein: ASSLFTAGANVLT
V gene: TRBV11-2
J gene: TRBJ2-6

CDR3 protein: ASFPKQISQETQY
V gene: TRBV4-3
J gene: TRBJ2-5

CDR3 protein: ASQGSTYEQY
V gene: TRBV28
J gene: TRBJ2-7

CDR3 protein: ASTLGQAIYT
V gene: TRBV6-1
J gene: TRBJ1-2

CDR3 protein: ASSYSQGQNEKLF
V gene: TRBV6-6
J gene: TRBJ1-4

CDR3 protein: ASSGGKTQY
V gene: TRBV28
J gene: TRBJ2-5

CDR3 protein: SVGVGGTDTQY
V gene: TRBV29-1
J gene: TRBJ2-3

CDR3 protein: ASSKGAADSNQPQH
V gene: TRBV18
J gene: TRBJ1-5

CDR3 protein: ASTSAGQGSRSPLH
V gene: TRBV27
J gene: TRBJ1-6

CDR3 protein: ASSVRGSGNTIY
V gene: TRBV9
J gene: TRBJ1-3

CDR3 protein: ASSRGTDANYGYT
V gene: TRBV18
J gene: TRBJ1-2

CDR3 protein: ASSLLGQGRKSGNTIY
V gene: TRBV28
J gene: TRBJ1-3

CDR3 protein: ASSLLGGDTEAF
V gene: TRBV4-1
J gene: TRBJ1-1